This T cell receptor (beta chain) was retrieved from a study of CD8+ T cells in alopecia areata. The CDR3 has 15 residues. The junction had 1 base not matched to a gene; V was cut back by 3 bases and J by 4 bases. CDR1 is MDHEN, CDR2 SYDVKM, per germline. Study-wide points: Sequence data from scalp samples additionally include resident alphabeta T cells of normal skin.

Note on this clone: The antigen remains unidentified.

Investigators isolated RNA and reverse transcribed it into cDNA to act as the sequencing template. The method was immunoSEQ multiplex PCR; TCRdb's version includes in-frame clones alone and lacks a portion of them. The sample shows around 130,000 clones, around three fifths of them seen only once. This receptor was taken from a human donor with alopecia areata. The input for sequencing was CD4+ T cells sorted from blood, taken at week 0. This rearrangement joins TRBV28 to TRBJ2-5; TRBD2 matches 14 bases. The CDR3 nucleotides read TGTGCCAGCAGTTTGACTAGCGGGAGGGCAGAGACCCAGTACTTC. Its protein product is CASSLTSGRAETQYF.